Shown below are 20 T cell receptor beta chains from a single sample sequenced in a study of blood T cell repertoires in COVID-19. The assay was immunoSEQ multiplex PCR, and TCRdb's table has in-frame clones only and misses some. The sample contains 200,000 to 250,000 clones, 82% of which appear only once. The specimen was peripheral blood. The receptors stem from a woman aged 80 or over with COVID-19, enrolled during active disease.

The rearrangement joins TRBV7-2 to TRBJ1-3; the D gene is possibly TRBD1 (5 bases). The CDR3 length is 15 residues. Between the trimmed V and J ends, which lost 2 bases and 5 bases, there was a span of 13 bases. Germline V gene data show CDR1 as SGHTA and CDR2 as FQGNSA. This CDR3 is CASSLRQGARNTIYF. The CDR3 region has the DNA TGTGCCAGCAGCTTACGGCAGGGCGCAAGAAACACCATATATTTT.

J is TRBJ1-5 and V is TRBV9, with TRBD1 identical over 7 bases. Per the germline V gene, CDR1 is SGDLS and CDR2 is YYNGEE. The CDR3 consists of 15 residues. After removal of 0 bases from V and 4 bases from J, the junction contained 4 bases not matched to a gene. DNA for the CDR3: TGTGCCAGCAGCGTAGCGGGACAGATAAATCAGCCCCAGCATTTT. This translates into CASSVAGQINQPQHF.

Details on this clone: A read error may produce the germline difference seen at one junction end. The chain employs TRBV6-6 and TRBJ1-1; 7 bases match TRBD1. The CDR3 length is 15 residues. Germline V gene data show CDR1 as MNHNY and CDR2 as SVGAGI (reference sequence). CDR3 in amino acids: CASSHAGTASLEVFF. CDR3 DNA: TGTGCCAGCAGTCACGCCGGGACAGCTTCACTGGAAGTTTTCTTT.

In its sample, this clone was seen a few times. The V and J genes are TRBV11-2 and TRBJ2-1; TRBD2 matches 10 bases. The J segment lost 0 bases and the V segment lost 0 bases, leaving 11 bases of the junction unmatched. The germline V gene has CDR1 SGHAT and CDR2 FQNNGV. There are 20 residues in the CDR3. The CDR3 DNA sequence: TGTGCCAGCAGCTTAGATCGGAGTAGCGGGAGGACGAGCTCCTACAATGAGCAGTTCTTC. Translation gives CASSLDRSSGRTSSYNEQFF.

The rearrangement uses TRBV3-1 (or the pseudogene TRBV3-2) and TRBJ2-5, with D unresolved. The ends were cut back, 1 base at V and 6 bases at J, with 18 bases in the middle. Germline CDR1 and CDR2: LGHDT and YNNKEL (reference sequence). The CDR3 runs 16 residues. In DNA, the CDR3 is TGTGCCAGCAGCCAAGCGGAAACTCCCGACTCAAAGACCCAGTACTTC. Translation gives CASSQAETPDSKTQYF.

The genes are TRBV7-9 and TRBJ2-1; TRBD1 aligns across 8 bases. V was pared by 6 bases and J by 4 bases, with 8 bases of the junction left unmatched. This CDR3 is 15 amino acids long. Germline lookup yields CDR1 SEHNR and CDR2 FQNEAQ (reference sequence). The CDR3 protein is CASSSIRDRYNEQFF. CDR3 bases: TGTGCCAGCAGTTCCATTCGGGACAGGTACAATGAGCAGTTCTTC.

The chain couples TRBV4-2 to TRBJ2-3, with TRBD2 matching over 10 bases. Germline V CDR1 and CDR2: LGHNA, YNFKEQ. V lost 0 bases to trimming and J lost 2 bases; unmatched junction nucleotides: 5. The CDR3 runs to 17 residues. CDR3 in amino acids: CASSQEASGGHTDTQYF. CDR3 bases: TGTGCCAGCAGCCAAGAGGCTAGCGGGGGACACACAGATACGCAGTATTTT.

This chain uses TRBV10-3 with TRBJ1-1; D unresolved. There are 13 residues in the CDR3. With 4 bases removed from V and 4 bases from J, the gap between germline ends came to 10 bases. Germline values: CDR1 ENHRY, CDR2 SYGVKD. This CDR3 reads CAISVQVGTEAFF. The CDR3 DNA reads TGTGCCATCAGTGTCCAGGTCGGCACTGAAGCTTTCTTT.

The count of this clone is one. The V gene is TRBV6-1, the J gene TRBJ2-7; D is perhaps TRBD1 (5 bases). The CDR3 runs 13 residues. CDR1 and CDR2 from the germline V gene are MNHNS and SASEGT. The V and J ends lost 3 bases and 1 base respectively, with 7 bases between them. The DNA for the CDR3 is TGTGCCAGCAGTGAGACAGTTTCCTACGAGCAGTACTTC. Protein sequence: CASSETVSYEQYF.

The J gene is TRBJ1-1, the V gene TRBV10-3, with D hard to call. Trimming removed 5 bases from V and 2 bases from J, with 15 bases in between. Germline V gene data show CDR1 as ENHRY and CDR2 as SYGVKD. This CDR3 spans 15 amino acids. CDR3 sequence reads: CAISQREAANTEAFF. Written as DNA, the CDR3 is TGTGCCATCAGTCAAAGGGAGGCAGCTAACACTGAAGCTTTCTTT.

The J gene is TRBJ2-3, the V gene TRBV7-9, with 8 positions matching TRBD1. V trimming: 3 bases; J trimming: 4 bases; junction bases outside the gene matches: 6. Germline V gene lookup returns CDR1 SEHNR and CDR2 FQNEAQ (reference sequence). The CDR3 totals 15 residues. Here the CDR3 DNA reads TGTGCCAGCAGCTTTAGGACAGGGTTGTCAGATACGCAGTATTTT. Amino acid sequence: CASSFRTGLSDTQYF.

As regards this clone: The identical CDR3 is also encoded by other nucleotide sequences in the sample. This chain uses TRBV5-1 with TRBJ1-1, with D possibly being TRBD1 (6 bases). The CDR3 consists of 14 residues. V was cut by 2 bases and J by 3 bases, with 11 bases left in between. CDR1 and CDR2 (germline): SGHRS, YFSETQ. CDR3: CASSLQGEDTEAFF. The CDR3, as DNA: TGCGCCAGCAGCTTACAGGGCGAGGACACTGAAGCTTTCTTT.

The gene calls are TRBV6-6 and TRBJ1-1; maybe TRBD1 (5 bases). Deletions cut 0 bases from V and 2 bases from J, with 10 bases between. The length of the CDR3 is 15 residues. Germline-derived CDR1 and CDR2 are MNHNY and SVGAGI (reference sequence). CDR3: CASSYSGRGNTEAFF. The CDR3 nucleotides read TGTGCCAGCAGTTACTCGGGGAGGGGAAACACTGAAGCTTTCTTT.

The chain joins TRBV9 to TRBJ1-1; 7 bases match TRBD1. This CDR3 has 14 amino acids. Germline CDR1 is SGDLS and CDR2 is YYNGEE. V lost 0 bases to trimming and J lost 5 bases; unmatched junction nucleotides: 4. The CDR3 loop reads CASSVEGAATEAFF. Here the CDR3 DNA reads TGTGCCAGCAGCGTAGAGGGGGCCGCTACTGAAGCTTTCTTT.

The rearrangement joins TRBV2 to TRBJ1-2; tentative D call: TRBD1 (5 bases). Germline CDR1 and CDR2: SNHLY and FYNNEI. Trimming left V 6 bases short and J 0 bases short, with 14 bases between. CDR3 size: 15 residues. The CDR3 sequence is CASRGETGPNYGYTF. In DNA form, the CDR3 reads TGTGCCAGCAGAGGTGAAACAGGCCCTAACTATGGCTACACCTTC.

The chain is built from TRBV15 and TRBJ2-1; 7 nucleotides line up with TRBD1. Germline CDR1 is LNHNV and CDR2 is YYDKDF (reference sequence). V was clipped by 6 bases and J by 5 bases; unmatched bases: 7. The CDR3 has 14 amino acids. The CDR3 loop is CATRAQGFNNEQFF. CDR3 in DNA: TGTGCCACCAGGGCACAGGGGTTTAACAATGAGCAGTTCTTC.

V and J are TRBV7-8 and TRBJ2-1; TRBD2 might be the D (6 bases). Trimming pared 5 bases from V and 4 bases from J, leaving 12 bases between. The germline V gene encodes CDR1 SGHVS and CDR2 FQNEAQ. The CDR3 extends over 14 amino acids. CDR3: CASSPGTSYNEQFF. The CDR3, as DNA: TGTGCCAGCAGCCCCGGGACTTCATACAATGAGCAGTTCTTC.

J is TRBJ2-3 and V is TRBV7-2, with no clear D. The CDR3 consists of 15 residues. Germline V gene data show CDR1 as SGHTA and CDR2 as FQGNSA. V lost 1 base and J 0 bases, leaving 8 bases between the germline ends. CDR3 protein: CASSLGARSTDTQYF. The CDR3 region has the DNA TGTGCCAGCAGCTTAGGAGCGAGAAGCACAGATACGCAGTATTTT.

The chain joins TRBV12-5 to TRBJ2-7; D uncertain. Germline V gene data show CDR1 as LGHNT and CDR2 as FRNRAP. V gave up 5 bases and J gave up 5 bases, with 7 bases separating them. CDR3 length equals 11 residues. The CDR3, as DNA: TGTGCTAGTGGTATAAATAACGAGCAGTACTTC. As protein: CASGINNEQYF.

The chain links TRBV24-1 to TRBJ1-2; a weak D match, TRBD1 (6 bases). From germline, CDR1 is KGHDR and CDR2 SFDVKD. V shed 5 bases and J shed 0 bases, with 18 bases lying between them. The CDR3 runs 17 residues. The CDR3 nucleotides read TGTGCCACCAGTGGTCCGGAGGAGACAGGACCTAACTATGGCTACACCTTC. It specifies CATSGPEETGPNYGYTF.